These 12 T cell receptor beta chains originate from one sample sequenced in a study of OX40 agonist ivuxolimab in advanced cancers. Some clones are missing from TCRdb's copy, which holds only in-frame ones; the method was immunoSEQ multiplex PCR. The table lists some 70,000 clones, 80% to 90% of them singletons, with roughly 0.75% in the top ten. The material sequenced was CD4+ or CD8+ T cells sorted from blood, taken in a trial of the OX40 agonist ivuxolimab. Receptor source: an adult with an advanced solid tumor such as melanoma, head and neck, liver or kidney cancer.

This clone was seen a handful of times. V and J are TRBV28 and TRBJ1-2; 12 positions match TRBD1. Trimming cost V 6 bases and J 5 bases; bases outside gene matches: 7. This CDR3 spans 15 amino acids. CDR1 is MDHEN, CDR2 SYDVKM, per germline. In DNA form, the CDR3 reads TGTGCCAGCAGCGGGACAGGGGGCGAAATTTATGGCTACACCTTC. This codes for CASSGTGGEIYGYTF.

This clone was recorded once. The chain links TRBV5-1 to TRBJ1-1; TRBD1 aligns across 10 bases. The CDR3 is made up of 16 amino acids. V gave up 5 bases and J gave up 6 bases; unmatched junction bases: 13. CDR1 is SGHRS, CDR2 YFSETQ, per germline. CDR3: CASSLEGTGELAEAFF. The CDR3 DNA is TGCGCCAGCAGTCTTGAGGGGACAGGGGAATTGGCTGAAGCTTTCTTT.

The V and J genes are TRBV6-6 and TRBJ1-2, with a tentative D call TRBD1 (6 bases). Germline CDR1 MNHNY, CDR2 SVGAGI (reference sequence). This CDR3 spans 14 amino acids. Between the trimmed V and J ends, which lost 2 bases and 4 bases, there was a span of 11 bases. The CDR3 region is CASSYTTGGYGYTF. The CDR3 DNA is TGTGCCAGCAGTTACACGACAGGTGGCTATGGCTACACCTTC.

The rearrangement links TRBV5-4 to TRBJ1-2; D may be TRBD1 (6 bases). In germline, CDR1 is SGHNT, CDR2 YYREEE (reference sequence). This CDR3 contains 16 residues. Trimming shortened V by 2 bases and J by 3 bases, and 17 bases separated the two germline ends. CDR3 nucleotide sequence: TGTGCCAGCAGCTTCAGTCGCGGGGGCCAGGACTATGGCTACACCTTC. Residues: CASSFSRGGQDYGYTF.

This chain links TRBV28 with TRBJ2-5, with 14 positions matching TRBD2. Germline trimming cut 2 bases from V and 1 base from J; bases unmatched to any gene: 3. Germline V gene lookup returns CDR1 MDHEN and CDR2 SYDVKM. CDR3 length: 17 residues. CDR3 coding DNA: TGTGCCAGCAGTTTAAAAGGACTAGCGGGAGGCCAAGAGACCCAGTACTTC. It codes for CASSLKGLAGGQETQYF.

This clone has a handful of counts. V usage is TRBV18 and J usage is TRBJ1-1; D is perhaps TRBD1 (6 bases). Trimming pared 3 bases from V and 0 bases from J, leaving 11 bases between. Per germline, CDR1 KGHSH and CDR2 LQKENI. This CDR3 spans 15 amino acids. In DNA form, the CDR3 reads TGTGCCAGCTCACCTACAGGGAATGTGAACACTGAAGCTTTCTTT. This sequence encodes CASSPTGNVNTEAFF.

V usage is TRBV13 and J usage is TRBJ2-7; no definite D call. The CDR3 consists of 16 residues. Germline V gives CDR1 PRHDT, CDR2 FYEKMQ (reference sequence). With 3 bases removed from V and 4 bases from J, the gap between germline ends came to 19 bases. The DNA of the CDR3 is TGTGCCAGCAGCTTTAGGCCCCGGAGCCCCCGATACGAGCAGTACTTC. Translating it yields CASSFRPRSPRYEQYF. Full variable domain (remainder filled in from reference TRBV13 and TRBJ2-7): AAGVIQSPRHLIKEKRETATLKCYPIPRHDTVYWYQQGPGQDPQFLISFYEKMQSDKGSIPDRFSAQQFSDYHSELNMSSLELGDSALYFCASSFRPRSPRYEQYFGPGTRLTVT.

The CDR3 spells CASSSSLAGGSSYEQYF. The CDR3 DNA reads as TGTGCCAGCAGCTCATCGCTAGCGGGGGGCTCTTCCTACGAGCAGTACTTC. V and J are TRBV7-9 and TRBJ2-7, with TRBD2 identical over 11 bases. Germline CDR1 is SEHNR and CDR2 is FQNEAQ (reference sequence). There are 17 residues in the CDR3. With 4 bases clipped from V and 1 base from J, the junction kept 9 bases outside the gene matches.

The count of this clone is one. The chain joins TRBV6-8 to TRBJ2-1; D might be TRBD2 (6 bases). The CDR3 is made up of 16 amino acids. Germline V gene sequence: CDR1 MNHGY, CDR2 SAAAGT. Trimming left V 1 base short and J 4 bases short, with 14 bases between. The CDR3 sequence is CASSYWSSGRYNEQFF. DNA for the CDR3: TGTGCCAGCAGTTACTGGAGTAGCGGAAGATACAATGAGCAGTTCTTC.

The CDR3 spells CASSPLGTSLGNEQFF. The CDR3 region has the DNA TGTGCCAGCAGCCCACTAGGGACTAGCCTAGGCAATGAGCAGTTCTTC. J is TRBJ2-1 and V is TRBV14; TRBD2 aligns across 9 bases. The CDR3 has 16 amino acids. V was pared by 4 bases and J by 6 bases, with 10 bases of the junction left unmatched. The germline V gene has CDR1 SGHDN and CDR2 FVKESK.

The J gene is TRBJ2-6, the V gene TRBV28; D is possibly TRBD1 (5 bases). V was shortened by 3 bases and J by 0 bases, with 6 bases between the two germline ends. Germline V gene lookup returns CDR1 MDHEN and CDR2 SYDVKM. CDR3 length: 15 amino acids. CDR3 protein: CASSFDSSGANVLTF. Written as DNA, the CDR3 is TGTGCCAGCAGTTTCGACAGCTCTGGGGCCAACGTCCTGACTTTC. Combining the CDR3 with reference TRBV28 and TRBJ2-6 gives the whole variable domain DVKVTQSSRYLVKRTGEKVFLECVQDMDHENMFWYRQDPGLGLRLIYFSYDVKMKEKGDIPEGYSVSREKKERFSLILESASTNQTSMYLCASSFDSSGANVLTFGAGSRLTVL.

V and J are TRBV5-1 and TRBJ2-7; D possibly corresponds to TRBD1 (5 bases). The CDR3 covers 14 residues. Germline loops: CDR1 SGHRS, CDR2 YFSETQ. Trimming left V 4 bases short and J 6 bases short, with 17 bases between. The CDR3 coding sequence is TGCGCCAGCAGCCAGGACGGTGGTAGGGGCGAGCAGTACTTC. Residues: CASSQDGGRGEQYF.